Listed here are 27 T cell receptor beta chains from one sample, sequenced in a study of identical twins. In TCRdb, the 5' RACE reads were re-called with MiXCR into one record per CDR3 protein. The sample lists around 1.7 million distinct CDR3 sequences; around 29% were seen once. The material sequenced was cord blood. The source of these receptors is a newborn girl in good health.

This chain's CDR3 is CASSPGASGNTIYF. The DNA of the CDR3 is TGTGCCAGCAGCCCAGGAGCGTCCGGAAACACCATATATTTT. The J gene is TRBJ1-3, the V gene TRBV7-2; no definite D call. Germline V gene data show CDR1 as SGHTA and CDR2 as FQGNSA. Trimming left V 5 bases short and J 4 bases short, with 12 bases between. The CDR3 totals 14 residues. The full variable domain, rest sourced from reference TRBV7-2 and TRBJ1-3, is GAGVSQSPSNKVTEKGKDVELRCDPISGHTALYWYRQSLGQGLEFLIYFQGNSAPDKSGLPSDRFSAERTGGSVSTLTIQRTQQEDSAVYLCASSPGASGNTIYFGEGSWLTVV.

The CDR3 DNA reads as TGTGCCAGCAGTTACATGGACAGGGACTCACCCCTCCACTTT. This sequence encodes CASSYMDRDSPLHF. The rearrangement links TRBV6-5 to TRBJ1-6; 8 bases fit TRBD1. Per germline, CDR1 MNHEY and CDR2 SVGAGI. CDR3 size: 14 residues. The junction had 4 bases not matched to a gene; V was cut back by 2 bases and J by 10 bases.

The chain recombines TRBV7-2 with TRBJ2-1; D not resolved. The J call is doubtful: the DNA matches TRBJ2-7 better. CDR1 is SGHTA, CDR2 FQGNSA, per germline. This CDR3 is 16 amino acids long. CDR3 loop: CASSLEGLTHYNEQYF. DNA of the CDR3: TGTGCCAGCAGCTTAGAAGGCCTAACTCATTACAATGAGCAGTACTTC.

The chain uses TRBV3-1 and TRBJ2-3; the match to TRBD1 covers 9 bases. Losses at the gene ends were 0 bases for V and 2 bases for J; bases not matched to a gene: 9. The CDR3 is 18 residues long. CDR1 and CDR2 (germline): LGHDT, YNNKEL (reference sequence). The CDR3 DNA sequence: TGTGCCAGCAGCCAAGATCGGGACAGGGATTTACTCACAGATACGCAGTATTTT. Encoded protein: CASSQDRDRDLLTDTQYF.

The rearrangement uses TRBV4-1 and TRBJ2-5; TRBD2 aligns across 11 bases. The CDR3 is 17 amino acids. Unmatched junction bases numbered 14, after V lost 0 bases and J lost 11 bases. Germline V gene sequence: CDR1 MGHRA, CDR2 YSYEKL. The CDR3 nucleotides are TGCGCCAGCAGCCAAGAAGGACTAGCGGGCCTGAACAATGAGCAGTACTTC. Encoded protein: CASSQEGLAGLNNEQYF.

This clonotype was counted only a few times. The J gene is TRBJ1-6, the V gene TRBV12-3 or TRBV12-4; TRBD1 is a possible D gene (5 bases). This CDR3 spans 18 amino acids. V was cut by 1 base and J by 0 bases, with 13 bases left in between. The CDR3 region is CASSLGPGSGSYNSPLHF. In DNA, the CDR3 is TGTGCCAGCAGTTTAGGGCCAGGGTCGGGCTCCTATAATTCACCCCTCCACTTT.

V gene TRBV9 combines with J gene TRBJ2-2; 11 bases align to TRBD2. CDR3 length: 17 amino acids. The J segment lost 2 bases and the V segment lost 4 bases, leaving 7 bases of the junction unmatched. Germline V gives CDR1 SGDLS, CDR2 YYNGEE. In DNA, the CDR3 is TGTGCCAGCAGCCCTCGGCTAGCGGGAGGAAACACCGGGGAGCTGTTTTTT. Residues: CASSPRLAGGNTGELFF.

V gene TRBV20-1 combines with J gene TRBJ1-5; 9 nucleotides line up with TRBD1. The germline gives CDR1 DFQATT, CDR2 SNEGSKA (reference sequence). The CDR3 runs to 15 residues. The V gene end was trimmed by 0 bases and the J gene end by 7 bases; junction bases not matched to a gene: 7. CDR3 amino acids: CSARDPGQGRQPQHF. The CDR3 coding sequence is TGCAGTGCTAGAGACCCGGGACAGGGAAGACAGCCCCAGCATTTT.

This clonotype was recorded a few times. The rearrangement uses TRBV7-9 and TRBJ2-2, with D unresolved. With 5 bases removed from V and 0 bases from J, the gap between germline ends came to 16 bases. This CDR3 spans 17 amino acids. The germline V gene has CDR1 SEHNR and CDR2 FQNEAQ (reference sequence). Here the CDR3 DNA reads TGTGCCAGCAGCCCCCTACACTATAGGACGAACACCGGGGAGCTGTTTTTT. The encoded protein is CASSPLHYRTNTGELFF.

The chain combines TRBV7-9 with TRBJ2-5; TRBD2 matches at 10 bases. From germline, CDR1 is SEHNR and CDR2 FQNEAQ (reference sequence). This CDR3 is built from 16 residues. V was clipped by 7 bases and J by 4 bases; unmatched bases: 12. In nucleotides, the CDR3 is TGTGCCAGCACCGGAGAGGCACTAGCGGGACTAGAGACCCAGTACTTC. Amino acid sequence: CASTGEALAGLETQYF.

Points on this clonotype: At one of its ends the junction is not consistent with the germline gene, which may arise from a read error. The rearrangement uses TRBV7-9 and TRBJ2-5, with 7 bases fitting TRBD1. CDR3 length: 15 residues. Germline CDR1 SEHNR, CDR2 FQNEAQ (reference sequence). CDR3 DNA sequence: TGTGCCAGCAGCCCGACAGGGATCCCTTCAGAGACCCGGTACTTC. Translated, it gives CASSPTGIPSETRYF.

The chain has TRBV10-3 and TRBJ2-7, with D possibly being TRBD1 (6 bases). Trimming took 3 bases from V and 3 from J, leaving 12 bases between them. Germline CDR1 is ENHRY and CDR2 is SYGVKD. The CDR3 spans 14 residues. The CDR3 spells CAISDGTQLYEQYF. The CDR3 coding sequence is TGTGCCATCAGTGATGGGACACAACTCTACGAGCAGTACTTC.

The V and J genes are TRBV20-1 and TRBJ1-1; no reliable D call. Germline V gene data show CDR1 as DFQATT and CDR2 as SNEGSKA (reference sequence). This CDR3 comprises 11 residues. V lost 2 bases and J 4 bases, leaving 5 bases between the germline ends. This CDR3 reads CSARRPTEAFF. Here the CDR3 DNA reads TGCAGTGCTAGAAGGCCCACTGAAGCTTTCTTT.

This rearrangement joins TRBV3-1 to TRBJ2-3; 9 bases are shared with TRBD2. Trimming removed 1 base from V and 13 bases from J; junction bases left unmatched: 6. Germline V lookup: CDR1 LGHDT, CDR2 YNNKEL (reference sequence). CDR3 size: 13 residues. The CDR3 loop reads CASSQVIAGEEYF. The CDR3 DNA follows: TGTGCCAGCAGCCAAGTGATAGCGGGAGAGGAGTATTTT.

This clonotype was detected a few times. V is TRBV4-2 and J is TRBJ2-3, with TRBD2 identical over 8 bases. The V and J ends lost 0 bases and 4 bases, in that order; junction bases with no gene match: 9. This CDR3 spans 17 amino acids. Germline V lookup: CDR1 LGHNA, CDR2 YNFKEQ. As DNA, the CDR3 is TGTGCCAGCAGCCAAGATTGGGGCGGGGGGCCATCAGATACGCAGTATTTT. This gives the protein CASSQDWGGGPSDTQYF.

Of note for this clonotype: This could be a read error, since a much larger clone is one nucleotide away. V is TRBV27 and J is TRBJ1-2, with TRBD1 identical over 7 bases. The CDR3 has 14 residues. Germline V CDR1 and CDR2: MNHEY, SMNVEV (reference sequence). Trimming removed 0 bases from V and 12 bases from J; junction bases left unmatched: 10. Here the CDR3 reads CASSLSPRQGLHTF. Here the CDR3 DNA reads TGTGCCAGCAGTTTATCACCCCGACAGGGCCTCCACACCTTC.

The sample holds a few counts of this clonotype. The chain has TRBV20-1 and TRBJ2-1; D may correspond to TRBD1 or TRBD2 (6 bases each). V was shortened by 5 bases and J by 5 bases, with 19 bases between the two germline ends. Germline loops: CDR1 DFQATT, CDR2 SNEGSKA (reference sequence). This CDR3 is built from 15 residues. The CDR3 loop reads CSAPTGAGRDNEQFF. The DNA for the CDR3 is TGCAGTGCTCCAACGGGGGCAGGGCGAGACAATGAGCAGTTCTTC.

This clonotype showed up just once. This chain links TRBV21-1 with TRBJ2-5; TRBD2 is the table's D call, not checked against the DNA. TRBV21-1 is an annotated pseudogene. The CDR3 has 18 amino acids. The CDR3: CASSVRSSSGRIQETQYF. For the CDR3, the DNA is TGTGCCAGCAGCGTCCGAAGTTCTAGCGGGAGAATCCAAGAGACCCAGTACTTC.

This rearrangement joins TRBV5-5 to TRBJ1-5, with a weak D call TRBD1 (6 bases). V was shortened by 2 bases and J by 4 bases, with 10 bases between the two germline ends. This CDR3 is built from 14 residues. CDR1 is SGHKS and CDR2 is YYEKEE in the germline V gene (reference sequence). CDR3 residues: CASSFGDINQPQHF. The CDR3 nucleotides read TGTGCCAGCAGCTTCGGGGACATTAATCAGCCCCAGCATTTT. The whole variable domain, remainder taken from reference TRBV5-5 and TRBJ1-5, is DAGVTQSPTHLIKTRGQQVTLRCSPISGHKSVSWYQQVLGQGPQFIFQYYEKEERGRGNFPDRFSARQFPNYSSELNVNALLLGDSALYLCASSFGDINQPQHFGDGTRLSIL.

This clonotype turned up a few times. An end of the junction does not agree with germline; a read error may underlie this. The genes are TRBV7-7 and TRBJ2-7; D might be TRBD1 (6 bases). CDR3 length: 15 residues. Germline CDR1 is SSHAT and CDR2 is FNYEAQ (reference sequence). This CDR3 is CASSPNLGANYEQYF. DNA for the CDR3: TGTGCTAGCAGCCCGAACTTGGGGGCCAACTACGAGCAGTACTTC.

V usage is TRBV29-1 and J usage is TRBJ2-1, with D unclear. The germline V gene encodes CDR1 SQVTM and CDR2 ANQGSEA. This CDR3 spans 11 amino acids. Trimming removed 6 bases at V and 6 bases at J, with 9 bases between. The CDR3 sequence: CSVVGANEQFF. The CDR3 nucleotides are TGCAGCGTCGTTGGAGCCAATGAGCAGTTCTTC.

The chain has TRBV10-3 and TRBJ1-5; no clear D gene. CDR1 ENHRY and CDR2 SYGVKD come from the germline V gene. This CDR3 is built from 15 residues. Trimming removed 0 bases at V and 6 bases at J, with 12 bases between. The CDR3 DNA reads TGTGCCATCAGTGAGTCGAAGGGTTTGCCTCAGCCCCAGCATTTT. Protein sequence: CAISESKGLPQPQHF.

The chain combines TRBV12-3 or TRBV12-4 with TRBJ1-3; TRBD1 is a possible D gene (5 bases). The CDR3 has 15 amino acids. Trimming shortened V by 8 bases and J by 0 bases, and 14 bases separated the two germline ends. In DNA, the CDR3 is TGTGCCAGCCGCCCGGGGGGTAGCTCTGGAAACACCATATATTTT. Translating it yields CASRPGGSSGNTIYF.

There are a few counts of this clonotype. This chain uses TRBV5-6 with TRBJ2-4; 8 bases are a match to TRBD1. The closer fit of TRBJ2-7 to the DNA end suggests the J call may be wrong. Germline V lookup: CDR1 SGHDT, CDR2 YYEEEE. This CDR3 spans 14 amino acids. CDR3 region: CASSLVDRGHEQYF. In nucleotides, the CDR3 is TGTGCCAGCAGCTTGGTCGACAGGGGCCACGAGCAGTACTTC.

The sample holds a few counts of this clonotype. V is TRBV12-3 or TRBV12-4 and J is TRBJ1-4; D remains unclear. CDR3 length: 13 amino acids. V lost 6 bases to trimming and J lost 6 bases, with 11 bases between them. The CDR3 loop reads CASSSEADEKLFF. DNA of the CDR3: TGTGCCAGCAGCTCGGAAGCGGATGAAAAACTGTTTTTT.

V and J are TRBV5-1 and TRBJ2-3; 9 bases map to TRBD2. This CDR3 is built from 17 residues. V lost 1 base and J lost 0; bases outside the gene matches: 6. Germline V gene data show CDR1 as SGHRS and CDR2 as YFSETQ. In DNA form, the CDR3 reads TGCGCCAGCAGCTTGACGATAGCGGGGGATAGCACAGATACGCAGTATTTT. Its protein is CASSLTIAGDSTDTQYF.

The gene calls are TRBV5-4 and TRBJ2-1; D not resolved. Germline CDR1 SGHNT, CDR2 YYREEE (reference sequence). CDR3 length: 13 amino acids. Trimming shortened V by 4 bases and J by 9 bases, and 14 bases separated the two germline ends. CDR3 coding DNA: TGTGCCAGCAGCCAAGATGGCCAGCGTGAGCAGTTCTTC. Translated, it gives CASSQDGQREQFF.